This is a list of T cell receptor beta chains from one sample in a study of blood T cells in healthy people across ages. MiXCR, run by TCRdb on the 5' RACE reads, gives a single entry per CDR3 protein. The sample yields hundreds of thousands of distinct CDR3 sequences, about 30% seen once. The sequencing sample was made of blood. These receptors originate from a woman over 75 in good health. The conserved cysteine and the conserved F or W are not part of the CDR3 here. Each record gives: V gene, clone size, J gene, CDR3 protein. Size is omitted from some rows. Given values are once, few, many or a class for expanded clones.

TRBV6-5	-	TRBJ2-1	ASSHGRDEQF
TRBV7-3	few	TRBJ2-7	ASSPSGGVSYEQY
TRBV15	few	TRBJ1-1	ATSKGQAKNAEAF
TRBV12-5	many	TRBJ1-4	ASGPSGQGGMLF
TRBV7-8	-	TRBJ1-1	ASSLEAEAF
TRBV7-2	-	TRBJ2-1	ASRQGLTPNEQF
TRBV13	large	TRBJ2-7	ASSLGQRTDYEQY
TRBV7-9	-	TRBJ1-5	ASSLGMDGNQPQH
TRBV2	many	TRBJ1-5	ASSGGAGNQPQH
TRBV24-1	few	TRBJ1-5	ATATGNQPQH
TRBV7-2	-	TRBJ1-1	ASSFSGVNTEAF
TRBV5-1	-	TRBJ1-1	ASSSLTANTEAF
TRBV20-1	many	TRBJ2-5	SASQGAGRGETQY
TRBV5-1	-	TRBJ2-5	ASSLDLAAYNEQY
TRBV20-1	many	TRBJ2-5	SASTTSGVQETQY
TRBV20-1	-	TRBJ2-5	SARPGTGARETQY
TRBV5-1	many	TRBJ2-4	ASSYAPGQGKNIQY
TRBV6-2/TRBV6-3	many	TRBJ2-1	ASSYLTGQGLSYNEQF
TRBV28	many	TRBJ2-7	ASSLIGDLGDRAHEQY
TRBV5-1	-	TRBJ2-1	ASSTGGSGNEQF
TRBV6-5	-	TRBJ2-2	VSSYDRNTGELF
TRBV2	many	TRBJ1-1	ASIYVRDTEAF
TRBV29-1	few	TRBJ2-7	SVRRYEQY
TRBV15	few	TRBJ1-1	ATSRARYGGPDTEAF